These 6 T cell receptor beta chains were sequenced from one sample in a study of control samples from healthy donors and cancer patients. TCRdb keeps only in-frame clones here, not all; method: immunoSEQ multiplex PCR. The data contain just over 80,000 clones, roughly 94% of them singletons. Sequencing used blood. The receptors here all came from a woman between 18 and 30 years old in good health.

The gene calls are TRBV6-6 and TRBJ1-1; 7 positions match TRBD1. This CDR3 spans 13 amino acids. Germline assignment: CDR1 MNHNY and CDR2 SVGAGI (reference sequence). The trim removed 5 bases at V and 4 bases at J, leaving 4 bases unmatched. CDR3 sequence reads: CASSSRGFTEAFF. Here the CDR3 DNA reads TGTGCCAGCAGTAGCAGGGGGTTCACTGAAGCTTTCTTT.

CDR3 region: CAIRSGQIDTGELFF. CDR3 sequence (DNA): TGTGCCATCAGGAGTGGACAGATCGACACCGGGGAGCTGTTTTTT. This sequence joins TRBV10-3 and TRBJ2-2; D may be TRBD1 (6 bases). The CDR3 has 15 amino acids. Between the trimmed V and J ends, which lost 6 bases and 3 bases, there was a span of 14 bases. Germline V gene lookup returns CDR1 ENHRY and CDR2 SYGVKD.

In its sample, this clone was seen a few times. The J gene is TRBJ2-7, the V gene TRBV6-5, with 8 bases aligning to TRBD1. Germline V gene data show CDR1 as MNHEY and CDR2 as SVGAGI. V lost 8 bases, J lost 3 bases, and 12 bases stayed unmatched. This CDR3 is 15 amino acids long. The CDR3 nucleotides read TGTGCCAGCCTACCAACGGGACAGGTTAACTACGAGCAGTACTTC. Its translation: CASLPTGQVNYEQYF.

The V and J genes are TRBV18 and TRBJ2-3; D ambiguous. Between the trimmed V and J ends, which lost 2 bases and 2 bases, there was a span of 8 bases. The germline V gene has CDR1 KGHSH and CDR2 LQKENI. This CDR3 spans 14 amino acids. CDR3 protein: CASSPLDTTDTQYF. The CDR3 DNA is TGTGCCAGCTCACCATTAGACACCACAGATACGCAGTATTTT.

This chain links TRBV7-9 with TRBJ2-1, with 9 positions matching TRBD2. CDR3 length equals 16 residues. Germline V gene data show CDR1 as SEHNR and CDR2 as FQNEAQ (reference sequence). Unmatched junction bases numbered 10, after V lost 3 bases and J lost 7 bases. The DNA for the CDR3 is TGTGCCAGCAGCTTCCGTCCAAGCGGGGGGAGGAATGAGCAGTTCTTC. Residues: CASSFRPSGGRNEQFF.

V is TRBV5-1 and J is TRBJ2-5; TRBD2 is a possible D gene (6 bases). The germline V gene has CDR1 SGHRS and CDR2 YFSETQ. The CDR3 sequence is 15 residues long. Trimming stripped 2 bases from V and 3 bases from J, with 14 bases between. The CDR3 is CASSFLPGAKETQYF. The DNA for the CDR3 is TGCGCCAGCAGCTTTCTCCCGGGAGCTAAAGAGACCCAGTACTTC.